This TCR beta chain was observed in a study of blood T cell repertoires in COVID-19. The wider study: Sites in the United States, Italy and Spain provided acute and convalescent COVID-19 samples.

In the source study's methods: Reference gene primer amplification in the assay estimated nucleated cell counts. Clones were read by immunoSEQ multiplex PCR, and TCRdb kept only the in-frame ones, dropping some. The D gene and trimming were derived from the DNA, and the V and J assignments and clone size from that table. The sample shows approximately 96,000 clones, about 90% of them seen only once. This CDR3 has 14 residues. V was shortened by 2 bases and J by 1 base, with 5 bases between the two germline ends. Germline values: CDR1 LNHDA, CDR2 SQIVND (reference sequence). The chain uses TRBV19 and TRBJ2-2; D not certain. This clonotype originated in a human donor with COVID-19, enrolled during active disease. The donor label of this sample is uncertain. Sequencing input: peripheral blood. The CDR3 spells CASSIRVNTGELFF. In DNA, the CDR3 is TGTGCCAGTAGTATACGGGTGAACACCGGGGAGCTGTTTTTT.